The next 21 T cell receptor beta chains were all read from a single sample in a study of beta chain features in type 1 diabetes. Study-level points and caveats: People with Type 1 diabetes carried modestly yet significantly shorter TCRB CDR3s in all four CD4+ subsets.

These receptors' targets are unknown. The investigators reverse transcribed all of the isolated RNA, so they sequenced expressed TCRB transcripts. Measured with immunoSEQ multiplex PCR; TCRdb has only the in-frame clones, and not every one. This sample has some 270,000 clones; about 11% occur once, and the top ten carry about 0.018%. The sample taken for sequencing was naive CD4+ T cells from blood. The receptor set was obtained from a man aged 25-40 years with type 1 diabetes.

This clone was observed a few times. The V gene is TRBV4-3, the J gene TRBJ2-3; D is unresolved. CDR1 is LGHNA and CDR2 is YSLEER in the germline V gene. With 3 bases removed from V and 1 base from J, the gap between germline ends came to 11 bases. This CDR3 has 15 amino acids. The CDR3 DNA reads as TGCGCCAGCAGCCACAACTTAGCAGGCACAGATACGCAGTATTTT. This encodes CASSHNLAGTDTQYF.

The chain employs TRBV5-4 and TRBJ1-1; TRBD1 matches 8 bases. The germline V gene encodes CDR1 SGHNT and CDR2 YYREEE (reference sequence). V lost 9 bases to trimming and J lost 6 bases; unmatched junction nucleotides: 13. The CDR3 spans 14 residues. CDR3 sequence: CATRMAGGRAEAFF. The CDR3 DNA follows: TGTGCCACCCGAATGGCAGGGGGCAGGGCTGAAGCTTTCTTT.

V and J are TRBV4-2 and TRBJ1-5; D remains ambiguous. This CDR3 has 17 amino acids. Germline lookup yields CDR1 LGHNA and CDR2 YNFKEQ. V lost 0 bases to trimming and J lost 0 bases, with 12 bases between them. CDR3 amino acids: CASSQDQSTNSNQPQHF. As DNA, the CDR3 is TGTGCCAGCAGCCAAGATCAGTCCACGAATAGCAATCAGCCCCAGCATTTT.

This clone was counted a few times. CDR3 sequence reads: CASSQDLTRDSTYF. In nucleotides, the CDR3 is TGCGCCAGCAGCCAAGATTTAACCAGGGACAGTACGTACTTC. The rearrangement uses TRBV4-3 and TRBJ2-7; 7 positions match TRBD1. J was trimmed by 12 bases and V by 0 bases; bases with no gene match: 11. The CDR3 is 14 amino acids. Germline loops: CDR1 LGHNA, CDR2 YSLEER.

This chain joins TRBV9 and TRBJ1-1, with a possible D match to TRBD1 (6 bases). V gave up 4 bases and J gave up 4 bases, with 14 bases separating them. Germline CDR1 SGDLS, CDR2 YYNGEE. This CDR3 has 14 amino acids. CDR3 amino acids: CASSFVTGSTEAFF. The CDR3 coding sequence is TGTGCCAGCAGCTTCGTTACAGGGAGCACTGAAGCTTTCTTT.

Only a few counts were recorded for this clone. The chain uses TRBV19 and TRBJ2-7, with TRBD2 as a possible D gene (5 bases). Germline lookup yields CDR1 LNHDA and CDR2 SQIVND (reference sequence). This CDR3 has 15 residues. The V and J ends lost 5 bases and 6 bases respectively, with 20 bases between them. The CDR3 protein is CASSPPGSRPFEQYF. The CDR3 bases are TGTGCCAGTAGTCCGCCGGGATCAAGGCCGTTCGAGCAGTACTTC.

This clone was counted only a few times. J is TRBJ2-7 and V is TRBV7-2; 9 nucleotides agree with TRBD2. Trimming removed 1 base from V and 3 bases from J; junction bases left unmatched: 7. This CDR3 region has 16 residues. In germline, CDR1 is SGHTA, CDR2 FQGNSA. CDR3 in DNA: TGTGCCAGCAGCTTAGGGGGTAGCGGGGGATACTACGAGCAGTACTTC. Protein product: CASSLGGSGGYYEQYF.

A few counts support this clone. The chain has TRBV28 and TRBJ1-6; no reliable D call. Trimming removed 7 bases at V and 5 bases at J, with 9 bases between. The CDR3 loop spans 13 amino acids. The germline V gene has CDR1 MDHEN and CDR2 SYDVKM. The CDR3 protein is CASTQENNSPLHF. CDR3 in DNA: TGTGCCAGCACCCAGGAAAATAATTCACCCCTCCACTTT.

The chain employs TRBV4-1 and TRBJ2-7; 8 positions match TRBD2. Germline V gives CDR1 MGHRA, CDR2 YSYEKL. V trimming: 4 bases; J trimming: 6 bases; junction bases outside the gene matches: 8. This CDR3 contains 14 residues. The CDR3 sequence: CASSRLAPVLEQYF. The CDR3 nucleotides are TGCGCCAGCAGCCGACTAGCGCCTGTCCTCGAGCAGTACTTC.

This chain joins TRBV27 and TRBJ1-1, with 7 positions matching TRBD1. CDR1 MNHEY and CDR2 SMNVEV come from the germline V gene (reference sequence). The CDR3 is 12 residues long. The V gene end was trimmed by 6 bases and the J gene end by 4 bases; junction bases not matched to a gene: 2. CDR3 loop: CASRTGRTEAFF. The CDR3, as DNA: TGTGCCAGCAGGACAGGGCGCACTGAAGCTTTCTTT.

This clone was found a few times. V and J are TRBV4-2 and TRBJ1-5; weak D call: TRBD1 (5 bases). V lost 1 base and J lost 1, with 14 bases in between. CDR3 length: 17 residues. CDR1 and CDR2 (germline): LGHNA, YNFKEQ. The DNA of the CDR3 is TGTGCCAGCAGCCAAGGGGGCCATAGGTCGAGCAATCAGCCCCAGCATTTT. Translated, it gives CASSQGGHRSSNQPQHF.

This clone was found a few times. This chain uses TRBV6-5 with TRBJ2-2, with D possibly TRBD1 on 6 matching bases. The CDR3 has 15 amino acids. Looked up from germline, CDR1 is MNHEY and CDR2 is SVGAGI. Between the trimmed V and J ends, which lost 2 bases and 6 bases, there was a span of 13 bases. For the CDR3, the DNA is TGTGCCAGCAGTTACCAACCAGGGGTTCCCGGGGAGCTGTTTTTT. This gives the protein CASSYQPGVPGELFF.

The V call is TRBV7-9, the J call TRBJ2-2, with D maybe TRBD2 (7 bases). This CDR3 has 19 residues. Trimming took off 6 bases at V and 7 bases at J, with 30 bases between the two ends. Germline values: CDR1 SEHNR, CDR2 FQNEAQ (reference sequence). The CDR3 reads CASSTPKARGRIGIGELFF. Here the CDR3 DNA reads TGTGCCAGCAGTACTCCCAAGGCGCGGGGGCGGATTGGGATCGGGGAGCTGTTTTTT. The variable domain in full, completed from reference TRBV7-9 and TRBJ2-2, reads DTGVSQNPRHKITKRGQNVTFRCDPISEHNRLYWYRQTLGQGPEFLTYFQNEAQLEKSRLLSDRFSAERPKGSFSTLEIQRTEQGDSAMYLCASSTPKARGRIGIGELFFGEGSRLTVL.

This chain joins TRBV7-9 and TRBJ2-5, with 13 bases matching TRBD2. After removal of 5 bases from V and 5 bases from J, the junction contained 5 bases not matched to a gene. Germline-derived CDR1 and CDR2 are SEHNR and FQNEAQ (reference sequence). CDR3 length: 15 residues. CDR3 nucleotides: TGTGCCAGCAGCCCGGGACTAGCGGGGTTGGAGACCCAGTACTTC. Translating it yields CASSPGLAGLETQYF.

The chain links TRBV30 to TRBJ1-6; 8 bases match TRBD1. The CDR3 spans 12 residues. The V and J ends lost 5 bases and 6 bases, in that order; junction bases with no gene match: 0. Germline CDR1 and CDR2: GTSNPN and SVGIG (reference sequence). CDR3 coding DNA: TGTGCCTGGGACAGGGGTAATTCACCCCTCCACTTT. Translating it yields CAWDRGNSPLHF.

Only a few counts were recorded for this clone. The chain has TRBV10-3 and TRBJ2-2; 7 bases are a match to TRBD2. J gave up 0 bases and V 5 bases, and 3 bases lay outside the gene matches. The CDR3 has 15 amino acids. Germline assignment: CDR1 ENHRY and CDR2 SYGVKD. CDR3 sequence: CAISKRDSNTGELFF. The CDR3 bases are TGTGCCATCAGTAAGCGGGACTCGAACACCGGGGAGCTGTTTTTT.

The chain recombines TRBV29-1 with TRBJ2-1, with D maybe TRBD1 (5 bases). Deletions cut 7 bases from V and 3 bases from J, with 16 bases between. CDR3 length equals 14 residues. The V gene's germline CDR1 is SQVTM and CDR2 ANQGSEA. The CDR3 DNA sequence: TGCAGCGCTAGACAGCTTACCTACTACAATGAGCAGTTCTTC. Protein sequence: CSARQLTYYNEQFF.

This chain links TRBV29-1 with TRBJ2-5, with 9 positions matching TRBD1. Germline V gene data show CDR1 as SQVTM and CDR2 as ANQGSEA. The CDR3 consists of 13 residues. Trimming removed 7 bases from V and 5 bases from J; junction bases left unmatched: 8. Here the CDR3 DNA reads TGCAGCGATACACAGGGGGCGGGGGAGACCCAGTACTTC. Its protein product is CSDTQGAGETQYF.

This clone has a handful of counts. The genes are TRBV7-2 and TRBJ2-1; perhaps TRBD1 as D (5 bases). This CDR3 is 15 amino acids long. Trimming cost V 2 bases and J 8 bases, with 16 bases left between them. Germline V gene data show CDR1 as SGHTA and CDR2 as FQGNSA. The CDR3 region is CASSLMGHIGDEQFF. The DNA of the CDR3 is TGTGCCAGCAGCTTAATGGGGCATATAGGTGATGAGCAGTTCTTC.

This clone was seen a handful of times. V gene TRBV9 combines with J gene TRBJ2-5; 7 bases match TRBD2. The CDR3 is made up of 15 amino acids. The V and J ends lost 0 bases and 4 bases, in that order; junction bases with no gene match: 6. Germline V lookup: CDR1 SGDLS, CDR2 YYNGEE. CDR3 in amino acids: CASSVEAGSGETQYF. CDR3 in DNA: TGTGCCAGCAGCGTAGAAGCGGGATCCGGAGAGACCCAGTACTTC.

This clone was seen a handful of times. The chain joins TRBV6-6 to TRBJ2-5; 10 positions match TRBD2. The CDR3 has 15 amino acids. CDR1 and CDR2 (germline): MNHNY, SVGAGI (reference sequence). V gave up 0 bases and J gave up 5 bases; unmatched junction bases: 3. CDR3 protein: CASSYSLAGEETQYF. The CDR3 DNA reads as TGTGCCAGCAGTTACTCGCTAGCGGGGGAGGAGACCCAGTACTTC.